Ten or more counts support the clone carrying this T cell receptor beta chain. Its antigen is undetermined. This specimen belongs to a study of neurological immune-mediated disorders. The cDNA came from 5'RACE with 10-nucleotide random UMIs. TCRdb itself ran the 5' RACE reads through MiXCR, one entry per CDR3 protein. The sample has tens of thousands of distinct CDR3 sequences; less than 5.5% are singletons. Study outcomes and limitations: None of the features examined (clinical or MRI) was associated with the multiple sclerosis repertoire cluster. Private repertoires in all groups were suggested by the absence of shared CDR3 amino acid sequences among expanded clones across subjects.

This receptor was identified in a young man with multiple sclerosis. The sequenced material came from PBMCs.

The CDR3: CASSSGGVLEQYF. CDR3 sequence (DNA): TGTGCCAGCAGCTCTGGGGGGGTGCTGGAGCAGTACTTC. The gene calls are TRBV7-3 and TRBJ2-7; TRBD2 matches 7 bases. The V segment lost 4 bases and the J segment 7 bases; nucleotides outside the gene matches: 7. CDR3 size: 13 residues. The germline V gene encodes CDR1 SGHTA and CDR2 FQGTGA. Looking up the rest from reference TRBV7-3 and TRBJ2-7 gives the full variable domain: GAGVSQTPSNKVTEKGKYVELRCDPISGHTALYWYRQSLGQGPEFLIYFQGTGAADDSGLPNDRFFAVRPEGSVSTLKIQRTERGDSAVYLCASSSGGVLEQYFGPGTRLTVT.